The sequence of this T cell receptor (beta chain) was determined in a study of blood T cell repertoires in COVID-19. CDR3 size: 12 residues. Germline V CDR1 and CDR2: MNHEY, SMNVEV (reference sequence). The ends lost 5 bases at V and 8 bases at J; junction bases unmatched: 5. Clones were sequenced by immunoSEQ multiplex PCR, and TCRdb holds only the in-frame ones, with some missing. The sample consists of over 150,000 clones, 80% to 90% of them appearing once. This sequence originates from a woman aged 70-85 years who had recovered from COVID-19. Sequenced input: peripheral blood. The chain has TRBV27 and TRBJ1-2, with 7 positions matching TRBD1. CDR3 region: CASSPYRGGYTF. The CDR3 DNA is TGTGCCAGCAGTCCATACAGGGGCGGCTACACCTTC.